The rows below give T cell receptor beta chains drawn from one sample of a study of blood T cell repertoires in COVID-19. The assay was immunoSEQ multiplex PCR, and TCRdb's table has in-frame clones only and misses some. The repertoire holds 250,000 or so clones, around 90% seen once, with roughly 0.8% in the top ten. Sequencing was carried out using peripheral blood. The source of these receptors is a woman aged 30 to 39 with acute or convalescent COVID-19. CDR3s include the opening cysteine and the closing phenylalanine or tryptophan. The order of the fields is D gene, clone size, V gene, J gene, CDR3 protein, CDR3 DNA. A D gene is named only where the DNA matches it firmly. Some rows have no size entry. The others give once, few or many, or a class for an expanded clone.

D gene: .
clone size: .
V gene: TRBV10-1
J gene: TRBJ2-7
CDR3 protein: CASSNGVYEQYF
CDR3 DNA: TGCGCCAGCAGTAACGGGGTCTACGAGCAGTACTTC

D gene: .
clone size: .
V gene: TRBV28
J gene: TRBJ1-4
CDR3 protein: CASSLPGDEKLFF
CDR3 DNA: TGTGCCAGCAGTTTACCAGGGGATGAAAAACTGTTTTTT

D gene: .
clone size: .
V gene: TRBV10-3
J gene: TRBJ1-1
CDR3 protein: CAIRGQTNTEAFF
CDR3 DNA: TGTGCCATCAGGGGACAAACGAACACTGAAGCTTTCTTT

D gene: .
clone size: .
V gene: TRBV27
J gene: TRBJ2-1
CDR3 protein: CASSGGVPGLEQFF
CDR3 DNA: TGTGCCAGCAGTGGAGGAGTTCCGGGTCTGGAGCAGTTCTTC

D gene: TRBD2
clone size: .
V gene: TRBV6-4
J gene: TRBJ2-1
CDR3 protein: CASSPGTSGRDNEQFF
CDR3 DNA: TGTGCCAGCTCCCCGGGGACTAGCGGGAGGGACAATGAGCAGTTCTTC

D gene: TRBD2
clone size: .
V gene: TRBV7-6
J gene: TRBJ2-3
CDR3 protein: CASSELARGADTQYF
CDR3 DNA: TGTGCCAGCAGCGAACTAGCGAGAGGGGCAGATACGCAGTATTTT

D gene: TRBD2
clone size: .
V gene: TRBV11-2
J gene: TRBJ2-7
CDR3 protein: CASSLNHGGSSYEQYF
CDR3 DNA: TGTGCCAGCAGCTTAAATCACGGGGGGAGCTCCTACGAGCAGTACTTC

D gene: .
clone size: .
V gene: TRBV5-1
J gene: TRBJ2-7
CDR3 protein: CASSSAAGSQYF
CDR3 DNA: TGCGCCAGCAGCTCGGCGGCGGGCTCGCAGTACTTC

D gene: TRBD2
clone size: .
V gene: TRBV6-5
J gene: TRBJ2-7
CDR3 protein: CASRLAPGSYEQYF
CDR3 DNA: TGTGCCAGCAGACTAGCGCCAGGTTCCTACGAGCAGTACTTC

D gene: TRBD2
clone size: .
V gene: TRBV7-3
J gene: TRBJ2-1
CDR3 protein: CASSSLAGGPLPIGNEQFF
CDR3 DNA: TGTGCCAGCAGCTCCCTAGCGGGAGGGCCCCTTCCTATAGGGAATGAGCAGTTCTTC

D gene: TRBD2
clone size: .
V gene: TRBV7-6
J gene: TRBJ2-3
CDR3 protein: CASSLAMDPDSSGSYRDTQYF
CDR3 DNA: TGTGCCAGCAGCTTAGCGATGGACCCAGATTCTAGCGGGAGTTATAGAGATACGCAGTATTTT

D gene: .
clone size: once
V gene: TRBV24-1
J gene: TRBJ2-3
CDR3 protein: CATSKQGYTDTQYF
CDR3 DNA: TGTGCCACCAGTAAACAGGGATACACAGATACGCAGTATTTT

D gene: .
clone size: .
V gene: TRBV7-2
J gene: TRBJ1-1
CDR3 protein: CASNQYRNTEAFF
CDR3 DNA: TGTGCCAGCAACCAATACAGGAACACTGAAGCTTTCTTT

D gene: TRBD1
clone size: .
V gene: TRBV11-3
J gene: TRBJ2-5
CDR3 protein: CASSRTGEETQYF
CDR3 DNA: TGTGCCAGCAGTAGGACAGGGGAAGAGACCCAGTACTTC

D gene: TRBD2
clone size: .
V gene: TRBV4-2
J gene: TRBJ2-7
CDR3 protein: CASSQDELAGVREQYF
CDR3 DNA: TGTGCCAGCAGCCAAGATGAATTAGCGGGAGTACGCGAGCAGTACTTC

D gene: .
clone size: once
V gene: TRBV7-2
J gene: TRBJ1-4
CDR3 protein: CASSLRGSNEKLFF
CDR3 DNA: TGTGCCAGCAGCTTAAGGGGCTCTAATGAAAAACTGTTTTTT

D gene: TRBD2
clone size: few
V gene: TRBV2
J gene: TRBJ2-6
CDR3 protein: CASRYVSTGGPPGANVLTF
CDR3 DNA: TGTGCCAGCAGATACGTTTCCACGGGAGGGCCCCCTGGGGCCAACGTCCTGACTTTC

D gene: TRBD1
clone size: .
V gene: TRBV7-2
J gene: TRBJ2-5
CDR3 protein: CASSTGGRETQYF
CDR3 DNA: TGTGCCAGCAGCACAGGGGGACGAGAGACCCAGTACTTC

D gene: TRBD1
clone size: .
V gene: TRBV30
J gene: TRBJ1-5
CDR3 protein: CAWGPPTGGSNQPQHF
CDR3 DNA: TGTGCCTGGGGCCCTCCGACAGGGGGCAGCAATCAGCCCCAGCATTTT

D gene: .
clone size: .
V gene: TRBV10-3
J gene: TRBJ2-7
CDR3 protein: CAISKDSNHEQYF
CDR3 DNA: TGTGCCATCAGTAAAGACAGCAACCACGAGCAGTACTTC

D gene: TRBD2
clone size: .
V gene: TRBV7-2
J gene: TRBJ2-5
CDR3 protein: CASSSSGIQETQYF
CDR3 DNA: TGTGCCAGCAGCTCTAGCGGGATCCAAGAGACCCAGTACTTC

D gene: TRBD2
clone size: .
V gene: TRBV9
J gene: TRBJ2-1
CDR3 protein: CASSSLADPWDNEQFF
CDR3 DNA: TGTGCCAGCAGCTCCCTAGCGGACCCGTGGGACAATGAGCAGTTCTTC

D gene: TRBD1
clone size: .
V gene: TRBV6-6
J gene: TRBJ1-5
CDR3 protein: CASKIGTGHQPQHF
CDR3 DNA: TGTGCCAGCAAAATCGGGACAGGGCATCAGCCCCAGCATTTT

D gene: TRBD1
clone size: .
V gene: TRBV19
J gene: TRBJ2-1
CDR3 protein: CASRRTGVLREQFF
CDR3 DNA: TGTGCCAGTAGGCGGACAGGGGTTTTAAGGGAGCAGTTCTTC

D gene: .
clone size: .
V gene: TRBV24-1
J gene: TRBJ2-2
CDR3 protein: CATQLRGTGELFF
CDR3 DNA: TGTGCCACACAATTAAGGGGGACCGGGGAGCTGTTTTTT

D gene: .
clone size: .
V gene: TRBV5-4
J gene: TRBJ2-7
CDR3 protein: CASSSYYEQYF
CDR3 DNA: TGTGCCAGCAGCTCCTACTACGAGCAGTACTTC

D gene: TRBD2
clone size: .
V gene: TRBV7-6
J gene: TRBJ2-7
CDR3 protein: CASSTGLAGHYEQYF
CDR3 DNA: TGTGCCAGCAGCACCGGACTAGCGGGACACTACGAGCAGTACTTC

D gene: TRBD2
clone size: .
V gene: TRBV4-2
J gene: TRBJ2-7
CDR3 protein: CASSQDSAGGIYEQYF
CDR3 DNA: TGTGCCAGCAGCCAAGACTCGGCGGGAGGAATCTACGAGCAGTACTTC

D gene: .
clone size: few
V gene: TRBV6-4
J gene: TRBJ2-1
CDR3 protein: CASSDSGINEQFF
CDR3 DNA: TGTGCCAGCAGTGACTCCGGGATCAATGAGCAGTTCTTC

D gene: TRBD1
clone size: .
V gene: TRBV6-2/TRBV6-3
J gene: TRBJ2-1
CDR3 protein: CASSPPPGQGARNEQFF
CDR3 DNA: TGTGCCAGCAGTCCACCCCCGGGACAGGGGGCGCGCAATGAGCAGTTCTTC

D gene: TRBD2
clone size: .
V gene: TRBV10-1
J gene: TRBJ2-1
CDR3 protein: CASSGAGEAYNEQFF
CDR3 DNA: TGCGCCAGCAGTGGGGCGGGAGAGGCCTACAATGAGCAGTTCTTC

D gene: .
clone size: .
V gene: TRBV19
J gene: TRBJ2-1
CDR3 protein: CASSRASAIYNEQFF
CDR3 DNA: TGTGCCAGTAGTCGGGCTAGCGCTATCTACAATGAGCAGTTCTTC

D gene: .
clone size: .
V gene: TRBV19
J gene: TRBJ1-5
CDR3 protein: CASSQRTHSNQPQHF
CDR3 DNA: TGTGCCAGTAGTCAAAGGACACATAGCAATCAGCCCCAGCATTTT

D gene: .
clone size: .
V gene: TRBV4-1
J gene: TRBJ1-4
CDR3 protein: CASTARAGNEKLFF
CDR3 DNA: TGCGCCAGCACCGCCCGGGCAGGGAATGAAAAACTGTTTTTT